This passage covers 8 T cell receptor beta chains from one sample sequenced in a study of T cell repertoires and HLA-DP antigens. Clones were read by immunoSEQ multiplex PCR, and TCRdb kept only the in-frame ones, dropping some. The sample shows roughly 400 clones, roughly 70% of them seen only once. What the sample label signifies: CD137+ CD4 T cells sorted after culture with HeLa expressing allogeneic HLA-DP. Stimulation used HeLa cells expressing transduced HLA-DPA1/DPB1, HLA-DM, invariant chain and CD80. CD4+ cells expanded for around 15 days were restimulated roughly 25 h with allogeneic-DPB1 HeLa cells. The sequenced sample consisted of alloreactive CD137+ CD4+ T cells from cultured PBMCs. Subset here: CD137+ CD4+ cells sorted after less than 25 h restimulation with the allogeneic HLA-DP-expressing HeLa cells. These receptors all stem from a woman younger than 35 in good health and CMV-seronegative.

V is TRBV27 and J is TRBJ2-1; no clear D gene. Germline assignment: CDR1 MNHEY and CDR2 SMNVEV (reference sequence). This CDR3 region has 16 residues. V was trimmed by 4 bases and J by 3 bases, leaving 16 bases between them. The CDR3: CASSWKQALGYNEQFF. As DNA, the CDR3 is TGTGCCAGCAGTTGGAAGCAGGCCCTTGGCTACAATGAGCAGTTCTTC.

The chain couples TRBV6-6 to TRBJ2-7; possibly TRBD1 for D (6 bases). The V gene lost 0 bases and the J gene lost 0 bases, with 9 bases spanning the gap. The CDR3 extends over 15 amino acids. CDR1 MNHNY and CDR2 SVGAGI come from the germline V gene (reference sequence). The chain's CDR3 is CASSYSRDNSYEQYF. CDR3 DNA sequence: TGTGCCAGCAGTTACTCGAGGGACAACTCCTACGAGCAGTACTTC.

This chain connects TRBV6-5 to TRBJ2-1; 9 nucleotides match TRBD1. CDR1 MNHEY and CDR2 SVGAGI come from the germline V gene. V dropped 6 bases and J dropped 2; count of bases not matched to a gene: 2. This CDR3 region has 14 residues. CDR3 nucleotide sequence: TGTGCCAGCAGCCGGGACAGGGCCTACAATGAGCAGTTCTTC. Protein sequence: CASSRDRAYNEQFF.

The rearrangement uses TRBV4-1 and TRBJ1-2; D unresolved. The germline V gene has CDR1 MGHRA and CDR2 YSYEKL. V was shortened by 1 base and J by 8 bases, with 14 bases between the two germline ends. This CDR3 comprises 14 residues. The CDR3 DNA follows: TGCGCCAGCAGCCAAGTCGGTAGGCGGTTAGGCTACACCTTC. Its translation: CASSQVGRRLGYTF.

The V gene is TRBV28, the J gene TRBJ2-6; D not certain. This CDR3 has 13 residues. Trimming removed 10 bases at V and 2 bases at J, with 9 bases between. From germline, CDR1 is MDHEN and CDR2 SYDVKM. DNA of the CDR3: TGTGCCACCCTGGGTGCTGGGGCCAACGTCCTGACTTTC. It codes for CATLGAGANVLTF.

J is TRBJ1-2 and V is TRBV4-1, with 10 bases identical to TRBD1. CDR3 length: 15 residues. J gave up 7 bases and V 1 base, and 6 bases lay outside the gene matches. The germline V gene encodes CDR1 MGHRA and CDR2 YSYEKL. The CDR3 protein is CASSQGGQGFLGYTF. In DNA form, the CDR3 reads TGCGCCAGCAGCCAAGGGGGACAGGGGTTTCTTGGCTACACCTTC.

This clone was detected a few times. The V and J genes are TRBV2 and TRBJ1-5; D uncertain. The CDR3 has 13 amino acids. V was shortened by 6 bases and J by 3 bases, with 9 bases between the two germline ends. The germline gives CDR1 SNHLY, CDR2 FYNNEI. The CDR3 loop reads CASSVEINQPQHF. The CDR3 nucleotides are TGTGCCAGCAGCGTCGAGATCAATCAGCCCCAGCATTTT. The full variable domain, with the rest looked up from reference TRBV2 and TRBJ1-5, is EPEVTQTPSHQVTQMGQEVILRCVPISNHLYFYWYRQILGQKVEFLVSFYNNEISEKSEIFDDQFSVERPDGSNFTLKIRSTKLEDSAMYFCASSVEINQPQHFGDGTRLSIL.

The chain links TRBV19 to TRBJ2-6; D is possibly TRBD1 or TRBD2 (5 bases each). The CDR3 consists of 17 residues. Trimming removed 4 bases at V and 0 bases at J, with 13 bases between. Germline CDR1 LNHDA, CDR2 SQIVND (reference sequence). CDR3 protein: CASSTPRGGSGANVLTF. The CDR3 region has the DNA TGTGCCAGTAGTACCCCGCGTGGGGGCTCTGGGGCCAACGTCCTGACTTTC.